The 18 T cell receptor beta chains presented below share a single source sample, sequenced in a study of blood T cell repertoires in COVID-19. The table came from immunoSEQ multiplex PCR; TCRdb's copy has only in-frame clones and leaves some out. The sample contains about 98,000 clones, around 90% of which appear only once. The source material was peripheral blood. These receptors all stem from a woman in her 50s with COVID-19, enrolled during active disease.

This clone was detected only a few times. The chain carries TRBV15 and TRBJ2-7; perhaps TRBD1 as D (6 bases). Germline V gene sequence: CDR1 LNHNV, CDR2 YYDKDF (reference sequence). The CDR3 is 15 residues long. The ends were cut back, 6 bases at V and 1 base at J, with 16 bases in the middle. CDR3 DNA: TGTGCCACCAGTCCGGACAGCTTTAGGTCCTACGAGCAGTACTTC. It is translated as CATSPDSFRSYEQYF.

This clone was recorded only once. The CDR3 DNA sequence: TGTGCCAGCAGTCCGACAGGGGGCGGGACCCAGTACTTC. The encoded protein is CASSPTGGGTQYF. The chain joins TRBV6-4 to TRBJ2-5; TRBD1 agrees at 10 bases. This CDR3 is built from 13 residues. The V gene's germline CDR1 is MRHNA and CDR2 SNTAGT. The ends lost 5 bases at V and 7 bases at J; junction bases unmatched: 4.

This chain uses TRBV30 with TRBJ2-1; 8 nucleotides line up with TRBD1. The length of the CDR3 is 15 residues. Germline V gene lookup returns CDR1 GTSNPN and CDR2 SVGIG (reference sequence). V dropped 0 bases and J dropped 7; count of bases not matched to a gene: 8. The CDR3, as DNA: TGTGCCTGGAGTGTCCAGGGGGCGCGGTGGAATGAGCAGTTCTTC. It translates to CAWSVQGARWNEQFF.

The CDR3 nucleotides read TGTGCCAGCAGTTTAGTTAAAGAGACCCAGTACTTC. It encodes CASSLVKETQYF. The chain has TRBV28 and TRBJ2-5, with D unclear. This CDR3 contains 12 residues. The V gene's germline CDR1 is MDHEN and CDR2 SYDVKM. Trimming cost V 2 bases and J 3 bases, with 4 bases left between them.

The chain carries TRBV10-3 and TRBJ2-1; TRBD2 matches at 7 bases. Trimming took 3 bases from V and 6 from J; bases not matched to a gene: 8. The CDR3 extends over 15 amino acids. Germline loops: CDR1 ENHRY, CDR2 SYGVKD. The CDR3 sequence is CAISELGGSGNEQFF. The CDR3 nucleotides read TGTGCCATCAGTGAATTGGGGGGGTCTGGCAATGAGCAGTTCTTC.

Comments on this clone: At one end the junction does not follow the germline gene, possibly because of a read error. The rearrangement uses TRBV11-3 and TRBJ1-1; a possible D gene is TRBD1 (5 bases). CDR1 and CDR2 from the germline V gene are SGHNT and YENEEA. The CDR3 contains 14 residues. In DNA, the CDR3 is TGTGCCAGCAGCCCATTGGAGGGGAACGCTGAAGCTTTCTTT. This gives the protein CASSPLEGNAEAFF.

V usage is TRBV24-1 and J usage is TRBJ1-2; no clear D gene. The V end lost 1 base, the J end lost 4 bases, and 9 bases lay between the germline ends. Germline CDR1 is KGHDR and CDR2 is SFDVKD. CDR3 length equals 14 residues. In DNA form, the CDR3 reads TGTGCCACCAGTGATTTCAGCGGGAGCTATGGCTACACCTTC. Its protein product is CATSDFSGSYGYTF.

The chain couples TRBV10-2 to TRBJ1-4; 11 bases map to TRBD1. The V and J ends lost 6 bases and 8 bases, in that order; junction bases with no gene match: 8. CDR3 length: 15 amino acids. Germline V gene lookup returns CDR1 WSHSY and CDR2 SAAADI. CDR3 DNA: TGCGCCAGCAGGCCCCCGGGACAGGGGGAAGAAAAACTGTTTTTT. Its protein is CASRPPGQGEEKLFF.

The chain is built from TRBV3-1 (or the pseudogene TRBV3-2) and TRBJ1-4, with D unresolved. V was pared by 0 bases and J by 5 bases, with 10 bases between. The CDR3 runs 15 residues. Germline-derived CDR1 and CDR2 are LGHDT and YNNKEL (reference sequence). The CDR3 here is CASSQEKRLNEKLFF. Here the CDR3 DNA reads TGTGCCAGCAGCCAAGAGAAAAGACTGAATGAAAAACTGTTTTTT.

V usage is TRBV27 and J usage is TRBJ2-7, with TRBD1 identical over 9 bases. Per germline, CDR1 MNHEY and CDR2 SMNVEV (reference sequence). This CDR3 is 15 amino acids long. Trimming took 3 bases from V and 3 from J; bases not matched to a gene: 6. Here the CDR3 reads CASSFEGQGNYEQYF. DNA for the CDR3: TGTGCCAGCAGTTTTGAGGGACAGGGAAACTACGAGCAGTACTTC.

The gene calls are TRBV7-2 and TRBJ1-5, with a possible D match to TRBD1 (5 bases). Germline assignment: CDR1 SGHTA and CDR2 FQGNSA. Trimming stripped 3 bases from V and 7 bases from J, with 13 bases between. The CDR3 loop spans 14 amino acids. The chain's CDR3 is CASSFADTRQPQHF. The CDR3 nucleotides read TGTGCCAGCAGCTTCGCGGACACCAGACAGCCCCAGCATTTT.

The chain employs TRBV7-9 and TRBJ1-4; a weak D match, TRBD1 (5 bases). CDR1 and CDR2 (germline): SEHNR, FQNEAQ (reference sequence). CDR3 size: 15 residues. The V end lost 4 bases, the J end lost 6 bases, and 15 bases lay between the germline ends. The CDR3 nucleotides are TGTGCCAGCAGCTCTAATCAGGGACTTGATGAAAAACTGTTTTTT. It encodes CASSSNQGLDEKLFF.

The V and J genes are TRBV9 and TRBJ1-2, with D perhaps TRBD1 (5 bases). The CDR3 contains 18 residues. The V end was cut by 0 bases, the J end by 3 bases, with 21 bases between. Germline V gene data show CDR1 as SGDLS and CDR2 as YYNGEE. The CDR3 region has the DNA TGTGCCAGCAGCGTAGGGATGTCGATGGAGGGGATGGACTATGGCTACACCTTC. Amino acids: CASSVGMSMEGMDYGYTF.

This chain links TRBV12-3 or TRBV12-4 with TRBJ1-4; D unclear. Trimming pared 8 bases from V and 1 base from J, leaving 8 bases between. The CDR3 contains 13 residues. The CDR3 DNA reads TGTGCCAGCCGCCGGGAAACTAATGAAAAACTGTTTTTT. Translating it yields CASRRETNEKLFF.

The chain recombines TRBV5-1 with TRBJ1-1; 7 bases are shared with TRBD1. This CDR3 has 12 residues. The V segment lost 3 bases and the J segment 12 bases; nucleotides outside the gene matches: 8. Per the germline V gene, CDR1 is SGHRS and CDR2 is YFSETQ. The CDR3 reads CASSSQGTATFF. The CDR3 DNA sequence: TGCGCCAGCAGCTCGCAGGGGACAGCAACTTTCTTT.

This clone was seen only a few times. The chain carries TRBV7-2 and TRBJ2-1, with D hard to call. Trimming removed 4 bases from V and 4 bases from J, with 11 bases in between. This CDR3 comprises 14 residues. Germline V lookup: CDR1 SGHTA, CDR2 FQGNSA. CDR3 in DNA: TGTGCCAGCAGCTCCTCCCCGGAGTACAATGAGCAGTTCTTC. It codes for CASSSSPEYNEQFF.

The chain is built from TRBV3-1 (or the pseudogene TRBV3-2) and TRBJ2-7; unclear D gene. The CDR3 extends over 16 amino acids. The ends were cut back, 0 bases at V and 2 bases at J, with 14 bases in the middle. Germline CDR1 and CDR2: LGHDT and YNNKEL (reference sequence). DNA for the CDR3: TGTGCCAGCAGCCAAGAATCGGCGGCGATCACCTACGAGCAGTACTTC. Its protein product is CASSQESAAITYEQYF.

The V gene is TRBV6-6, the J gene TRBJ2-6; tentatively, D is TRBD2 (5 bases). Germline V lookup: CDR1 MNHNY, CDR2 SVGAGI (reference sequence). This CDR3 has 15 amino acids. V dropped 4 bases and J dropped 2 bases, with 9 bases sitting between them. In DNA form, the CDR3 reads TGTGCCAGCAGTTTCCGGGAAACTGGGGCCAACGTCCTGACTTTC. It translates to CASSFRETGANVLTF.